These T cell receptor beta chains were read from a single sample in a study of shared clonotypes between healthy human individuals. Here immunoSEQ multiplex PCR was the method, and the copy in TCRdb shows in-frame clones only, minus some. The repertoire holds roughly 490,000 clones, with around 80% as singletons. The specimen was PBMCs. These receptor sequences come from a middle-aged woman in good health. Some clones in this sample may be carry-over from other donors' samples. The CDR3 runs from the conserved cysteine through the conserved F or W. Fields, in order: clone size, V gene, D gene, J gene, CDR3 protein, CDR3 DNA. The D gene is left open where the match is weak. Part of the rows lack a size; the others show once, few, many or a class for expanded clones.

size: once
V: TRBV4-1
D: NA
J: TRBJ1-4
CDR3: CASSQARGIDRGGEKLFF
DNA: TGCGCCAGCAGCCAAGCAAGGGGAATCGATAGAGGCGGTGAAAAACTGTTTTTT

size: NA
V: TRBV6-1
D: NA
J: TRBJ2-7
CDR3: CASSGYPTTALAYEQYF
DNA: TGTGCCAGCAGTGGATACCCGACAACGGCTCTGGCCTACGAGCAGTACTTC

size: NA
V: TRBV19
D: NA
J: TRBJ1-1
CDR3: CASSEGVGTEAFF
DNA: TGTGCCAGTAGTGAGGGGGTTGGCACTGAAGCTTTCTTT

size: NA
V: TRBV7-8
D: NA
J: TRBJ2-1
CDR3: CASSLVGSSGGIYNEQFF
DNA: TGTGCCAGCAGCTTAGTAGGGTCTTCGGGCGGGATCTACAATGAGCAGTTCTTC

size: NA
V: TRBV7-3
D: NA
J: TRBJ2-1
CDR3: CASSPGLLLYNEQFF
DNA: TGTGCCAGCAGCCCCGGACTACTCTTATACAATGAGCAGTTCTTC

size: once
V: TRBV9
D: NA
J: TRBJ2-5
CDR3: CASNQGYQETQYF
DNA: TGTGCCAGCAACCAGGGGTACCAAGAGACCCAGTACTTC

size: NA
V: TRBV15
D: TRBD1
J: TRBJ2-7
CDR3: CATSRMTGRYEQYF
DNA: TGTGCCACCAGCAGGATGACAGGGAGATACGAGCAGTACTTC

size: NA
V: TRBV18
D: NA
J: TRBJ1-1
CDR3: CASSRGPGDTEAFF
DNA: TGTGCCAGCTCCCGGGGGCCAGGGGACACTGAAGCTTTCTTT

size: NA
V: TRBV28
D: TRBD2
J: TRBJ2-1
CDR3: CASSSSGSVNEQFF
DNA: TGTGCCAGCAGTTCTAGCGGGAGTGTGAATGAGCAGTTCTTC

size: NA
V: TRBV5-1
D: NA
J: TRBJ2-1
CDR3: CASSRISGDNEQFF
DNA: TGCGCCAGCAGCCGGATTAGCGGAGACAATGAGCAGTTCTTC

size: NA
V: TRBV4-1
D: NA
J: TRBJ1-1
CDR3: CASSQDSGVTEAFF
DNA: TGCGCCAGCAGCCAAGATAGCGGGGTCACTGAAGCTTTCTTT

size: NA
V: TRBV13
D: NA
J: TRBJ2-2
CDR3: CASRSNEFSGELFF
DNA: TGTGCCAGCAGGAGTAATGAGTTTTCCGGGGAGCTGTTTTTT

size: NA
V: TRBV14
D: NA
J: TRBJ2-1
CDR3: CASSQRLGSYNEQFF
DNA: TGTGCCAGCAGCCAACGCCTAGGGTCCTACAATGAGCAGTTCTTC

size: once
V: TRBV5-4
D: TRBD2
J: TRBJ2-7
CDR3: CASTIWTSGSDEQYF
DNA: TGTGCCAGCACCATTTGGACTAGCGGGAGCGACGAGCAGTACTTC

size: NA
V: TRBV10-3
D: TRBD2
J: TRBJ2-7
CDR3: CAIWAGTSDEQYF
DNA: TGTGCCATATGGGCCGGGACTAGCGACGAGCAGTACTTC

size: once
V: TRBV5-1
D: TRBD2
J: TRBJ2-3
CDR3: CASNPSGRSVADTQYF
DNA: TGCGCCAGCAACCCTAGCGGGAGGTCGGTAGCAGATACGCAGTATTTT

size: NA
V: TRBV18
D: NA
J: TRBJ2-1
CDR3: CASSPRREYNEQFF
DNA: TGTGCCAGCTCACCGCGACGGGAGTACAATGAGCAGTTCTTC

size: NA
V: TRBV4-1
D: TRBD2
J: TRBJ2-1
CDR3: CASSLARTSFDEQFF
DNA: TGCGCCAGCAGCCTCGCCCGGACTAGTTTTGATGAGCAGTTCTTC

size: few
V: TRBV7-9
D: NA
J: TRBJ1-1
CDR3: CASSLSFPTQGGAFF
DNA: TGTGCCAGCAGCTTATCATTCCCAACTCAGGGTGGAGCTTTCTTT

size: NA
V: TRBV7-8
D: NA
J: TRBJ1-1
CDR3: CASSLERSGNTEAFF
DNA: TGTGCCAGCAGCTTAGAAAGGTCAGGGAACACTGAAGCTTTCTTT

size: NA
V: TRBV27
D: NA
J: TRBJ2-1
CDR3: CASLPRQGYNEQFF
DNA: TGTGCCTCCCTCCCCCGGCAGGGCTACAATGAGCAGTTCTTC

size: many
V: TRBV6-6
D: NA
J: TRBJ2-4
CDR3: CASSAQGLAKNIQYF
DNA: TGTGCCAGCAGTGCACAGGGCTTAGCCAAAAACATTCAGTACTTC

size: NA
V: TRBV21-1
D: NA
J: TRBJ2-7
CDR3: CASSKALSNSYEQYF
DNA: TGTGCCAGCAGCAAAGCGCTCAGCAACTCCTACGAGCAGTACTTC

size: NA
V: TRBV6-1
D: NA
J: TRBJ1-4
CDR3: CASSSGRVAEKLFF
DNA: TGTGCCAGCAGTAGCGGGAGGGTTGCTGAAAAACTGTTTTTT

size: NA
V: TRBV4-2
D: TRBD2
J: TRBJ2-2
CDR3: CASSQRESNTGELFF
DNA: TGTGCCAGCAGCCAGCGGGAGTCGAACACCGGGGAGCTGTTTTTT

size: NA
V: TRBV9
D: NA
J: TRBJ2-7
CDR3: CASSVGDSGGYEQYF
DNA: TGTGCCAGCAGCGTAGGGGACAGCGGGGGTTACGAGCAGTACTTC